This T cell receptor (beta chain) was sequenced in a study of cytomegalovirus exposure and HLA in healthy donors. The wider study: The same platform was used for the 120 or so validation repertoires as for the approximately 720 first-cohort repertoires, as reported in a later analysis. Study observations and caveats: A subsequent analysis found that TCR clusters from the first cohort also tended to co-occur in the roughly 120 validation repertoires, with 90% to 95% of cluster scores above 0. Investigators reported fewer than 200 TCR beta chains as tied to cytomegalovirus.

On this clone itself: The antigen remains undetermined.

The method was immunoSEQ multiplex PCR; TCRdb's version includes in-frame clones alone and lacks a portion of them. The sample consists of 120,000 or so clones, 88% of them appearing once. The origin of this receptor is a man aged 25 to 45 in good health and CMV-seronegative. Sequences were obtained from PBMCs.

The CDR3 DNA sequence: TGTGCTAGTGGTTTTAACTTAGCTAGCGGGAAGGATGAGCAGTTCTTC. It is translated as CASGFNLASGKDEQFF. The chain is built from TRBV12-5 and TRBJ2-1; 9 nucleotides align to TRBD2. The V segment lost 3 bases and the J segment 8 bases; nucleotides outside the gene matches: 11. Germline CDR1 and CDR2: LGHNT and FRNRAP. The CDR3 spans 16 residues.